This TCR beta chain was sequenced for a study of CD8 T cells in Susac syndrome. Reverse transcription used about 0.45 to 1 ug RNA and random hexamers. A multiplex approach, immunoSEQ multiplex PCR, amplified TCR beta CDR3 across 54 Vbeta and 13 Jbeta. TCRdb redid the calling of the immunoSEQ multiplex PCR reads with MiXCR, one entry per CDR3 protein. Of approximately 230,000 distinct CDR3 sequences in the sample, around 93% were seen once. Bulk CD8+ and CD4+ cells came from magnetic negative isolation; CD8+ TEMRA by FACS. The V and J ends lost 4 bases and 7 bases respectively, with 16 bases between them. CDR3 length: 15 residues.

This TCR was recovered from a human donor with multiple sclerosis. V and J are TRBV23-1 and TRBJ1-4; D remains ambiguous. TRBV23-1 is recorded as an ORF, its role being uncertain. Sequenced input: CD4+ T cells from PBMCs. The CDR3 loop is CASSRISGPVEKLFF. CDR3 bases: TGCGCCAGCAGTCGAATATCCGGGCCGGTTGAAAAACTGTTTTTT.